The next 14 T cell receptor beta chains were all read from a single sample in a study of blood T cell repertoires in COVID-19. The table came from immunoSEQ multiplex PCR; TCRdb's copy has only in-frame clones and leaves some out. This sample yields around 160,000 clones, of which more than 75% are seen a single time; 15% to 20% belongs to the top ten. The sequenced sample consisted of peripheral blood. The receptors shown here come from a man aged 60-69 years with active or convalescent COVID-19.

The chain links TRBV10-3 to TRBJ1-5; TRBD1 aligns across 7 bases. V trimming: 0 bases; J trimming: 5 bases; junction bases outside the gene matches: 7. The CDR3 consists of 16 residues. CDR1 and CDR2 from the germline V gene are ENHRY and SYGVKD. This chain's CDR3 is CAISESGRGRYQPQHF. DNA for the CDR3: TGTGCCATCAGTGAGTCTGGCAGGGGGAGGTATCAGCCCCAGCATTTT.

CDR3 residues: CASSWGGGRNTIYF. CDR3 DNA: TGCGCCAGCAGCTGGGGAGGGGGAAGAAACACCATATATTTT. The chain joins TRBV5-1 to TRBJ1-3; tentatively, D is TRBD1 (6 bases). Germline V CDR1 and CDR2: SGHRS, YFSETQ. Trimming removed 3 bases from V and 5 bases from J, with 12 bases in between. The CDR3 has 14 amino acids.

To note about this clone: The sample contains more than one DNA sequence encoding this CDR3. The genes are TRBV5-1 and TRBJ1-4; 8 bases are a match to TRBD1. This CDR3 region has 14 residues. J lost 3 bases, V lost 4 bases, and 2 bases had no gene match. The germline CDR1 and CDR2 sequences are SGHRS and YFSETQ. CDR3 in DNA: TGCGCCAGCAGCCGGACAGGGCCTAATGAAAAACTGTTTTTT. Translated: CASSRTGPNEKLFF.

The chain employs TRBV19 and TRBJ2-2; a possible D gene is TRBD1 (5 bases). With 5 bases removed from V and 6 bases from J, the gap between germline ends came to 10 bases. CDR3 length equals 13 residues. The V gene's germline CDR1 is LNHDA and CDR2 SQIVND (reference sequence). For the CDR3, the DNA is TGTGCCAGTAGTCCCCAGGGCGCCGGGGAGCTGTTTTTT. It yields the protein CASSPQGAGELFF.

The chain employs TRBV3-1 (or the pseudogene TRBV3-2) and TRBJ2-2; TRBD1 agrees at 8 bases. The germline V gene has CDR1 LGHDT and CDR2 YNNKEL (reference sequence). Germline trimming cut 2 bases from V and 3 bases from J; bases unmatched to any gene: 2. This CDR3 has 15 amino acids. This CDR3 reads CASSQSRGHTGELFF. As DNA, the CDR3 is TGTGCCAGCAGCCAAAGCAGGGGGCACACCGGGGAGCTGTTTTTT.

J is TRBJ2-7 and V is TRBV5-1; D might be TRBD2 (7 bases). The germline V gene has CDR1 SGHRS and CDR2 YFSETQ. Trimming shortened V by 0 bases and J by 2 bases, and 15 bases separated the two germline ends. The CDR3 consists of 16 residues. The CDR3 DNA is TGCGCCAGCAGCTTGGATTTCGGGGGGCTCACCTACGAGCAGTACTTC. Translating gives CASSLDFGGLTYEQYF.

V gene TRBV5-1 combines with J gene TRBJ1-4; D remains ambiguous. This CDR3 spans 14 amino acids. V gave up 4 bases and J gave up 0 bases, with 7 bases separating them. The germline CDR1 and CDR2 sequences are SGHRS and YFSETQ. In nucleotides, the CDR3 is TGCGCCAGCAGCCCGACTGCAACTAATGAAAAACTGTTTTTT. Protein sequence: CASSPTATNEKLFF.

The chain recombines TRBV19 with TRBJ1-5, with 8 bases identical to TRBD1. The germline V gene has CDR1 LNHDA and CDR2 SQIVND (reference sequence). Unmatched junction bases numbered 8, after V lost 5 bases and J lost 8 bases. CDR3 length: 14 amino acids. CDR3 nucleotide sequence: TGTGCCAGTAGTCTCGGACAGGGTTGGGAGCCCCAGCATTTT. As protein: CASSLGQGWEPQHF.

This chain connects TRBV6-5 to TRBJ1-1; D gene uncertain. Trimming stripped 6 bases from V and 1 base from J, with 6 bases between. Germline values: CDR1 MNHEY, CDR2 SVGAGI. This CDR3 spans 12 amino acids. The CDR3 DNA is TGTGCCAGCAGAGAGGGGAACACTGAAGCTTTCTTT. Translation gives CASREGNTEAFF.

The chain has TRBV19 and TRBJ2-3, with D tentatively TRBD2 (6 bases). Germline V gene lookup returns CDR1 LNHDA and CDR2 SQIVND (reference sequence). The length of the CDR3 is 15 residues. The ends were cut back, 3 bases at V and 1 base at J, with 11 bases in the middle. The CDR3 bases are TGTGCCAGTAGTATTAGGGCTAGCGGCACAGATACGCAGTATTTT. It specifies CASSIRASGTDTQYF.

This chain joins TRBV11-3 and TRBJ2-3; 7 nucleotides line up with TRBD1. Germline V gene lookup returns CDR1 SGHNT and CDR2 YENEEA. The CDR3 runs to 14 residues. V lost 5 bases to trimming and J lost 2 bases; unmatched junction nucleotides: 4. The CDR3 spells CASSRQGFTDTQYF. Here the CDR3 DNA reads TGTGCCAGCAGCCGACAGGGATTCACAGATACGCAGTATTTT. Full variable domain (outside the CDR3, taken from reference TRBV11-3 and TRBJ2-3): EAGVVQSPRYKIIEKKQPVAFWCNPISGHNTLYWYLQNLGQGPELLIRYENEEAVDDSQLPKDRFSAERLKGVDSTLKIQPAELGDSAVYLCASSRQGFTDTQYFGPGTRLTVL.

This clone was recorded only once. The chain has TRBV5-1 and TRBJ2-1, with 7 bases identical to TRBD2. The CDR3 consists of 12 residues. V trimming: 7 bases; J trimming: 8 bases; junction bases outside the gene matches: 6. CDR1 and CDR2 from the germline V gene are SGHRS and YFSETQ. The CDR3 is CASGGDFYEQFF. The CDR3, as DNA: TGCGCCAGCGGGGGGGATTTCTATGAGCAGTTCTTC.

The chain recombines TRBV20-1 with TRBJ2-7; D call uncertain. Germline V gene sequence: CDR1 DFQATT, CDR2 SNEGSKA (reference sequence). The CDR3 spans 11 residues. Trimming shortened V by 3 bases and J by 2 bases, and 5 bases separated the two germline ends. The CDR3, as DNA: TGCAGTGCTAGGGCCCCCTACGAGCAGTACTTC. It yields the protein CSARAPYEQYF.

The chain combines TRBV27 with TRBJ2-2; 7 positions match TRBD1. CDR3 length: 15 amino acids. Losses at the gene ends were 4 bases for V and 4 bases for J; bases not matched to a gene: 6. The germline CDR1 and CDR2 sequences are MNHEY and SMNVEV (reference sequence). The CDR3 protein is CASSSPTGLTGELFF. The CDR3 coding sequence is TGTGCCAGCAGTTCTCCGACAGGGCTCACCGGGGAGCTGTTTTTT.